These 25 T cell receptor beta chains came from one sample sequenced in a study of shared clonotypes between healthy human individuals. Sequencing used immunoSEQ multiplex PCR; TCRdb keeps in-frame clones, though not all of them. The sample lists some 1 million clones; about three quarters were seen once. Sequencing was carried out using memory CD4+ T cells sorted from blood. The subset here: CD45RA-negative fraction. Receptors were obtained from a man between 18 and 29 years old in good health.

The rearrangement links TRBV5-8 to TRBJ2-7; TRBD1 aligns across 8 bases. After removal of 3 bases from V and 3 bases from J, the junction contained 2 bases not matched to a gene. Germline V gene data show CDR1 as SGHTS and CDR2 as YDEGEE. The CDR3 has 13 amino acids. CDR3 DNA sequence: TGTGCCAGCAGCTACGGACAGGGCTACGAGCAGTACTTC. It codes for CASSYGQGYEQYF.

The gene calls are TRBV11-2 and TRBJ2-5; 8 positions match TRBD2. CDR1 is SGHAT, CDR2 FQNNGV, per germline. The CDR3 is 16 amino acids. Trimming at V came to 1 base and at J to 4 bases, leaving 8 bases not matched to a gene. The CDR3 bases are TGTGCCAGCAGCTTAGGGTCCCTAGCGGGTCGAGAGACCCAGTACTTC. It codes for CASSLGSLAGRETQYF.

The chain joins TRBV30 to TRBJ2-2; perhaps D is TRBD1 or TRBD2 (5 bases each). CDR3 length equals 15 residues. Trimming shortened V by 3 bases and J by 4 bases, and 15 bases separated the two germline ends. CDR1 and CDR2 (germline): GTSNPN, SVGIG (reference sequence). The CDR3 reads CAWREVTGPTGELFF. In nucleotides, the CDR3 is TGTGCCTGGAGGGAGGTCACAGGCCCCACCGGGGAGCTGTTTTTT.

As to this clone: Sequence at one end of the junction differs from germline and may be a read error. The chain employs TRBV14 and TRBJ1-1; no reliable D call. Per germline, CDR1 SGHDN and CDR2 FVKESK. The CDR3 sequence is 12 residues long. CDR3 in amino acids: CAGSQRRTEAFF. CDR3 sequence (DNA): TGTGCCGGCAGCCAAAGGCGGACTGAAGCTTTCTTT. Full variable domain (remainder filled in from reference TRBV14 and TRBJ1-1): EAGVTQFPSHSVIEKGQTVTLRCDPISGHDNLYWYRRVMGKEIKFLLHFVKESKQDESGMPNNRFLAERTGGTYSTLKVQPAELEDSGVYFCAGSQRRTEAFFGQGTRLTVV.

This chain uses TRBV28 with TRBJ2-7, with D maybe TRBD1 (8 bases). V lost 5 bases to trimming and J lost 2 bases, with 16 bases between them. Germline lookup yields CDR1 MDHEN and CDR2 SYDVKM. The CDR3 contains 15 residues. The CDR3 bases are TGTGCCAGCAGTACAACAGGGGGGGGAACCTACGAGCAGTACTTC. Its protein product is CASSTTGGGTYEQYF.

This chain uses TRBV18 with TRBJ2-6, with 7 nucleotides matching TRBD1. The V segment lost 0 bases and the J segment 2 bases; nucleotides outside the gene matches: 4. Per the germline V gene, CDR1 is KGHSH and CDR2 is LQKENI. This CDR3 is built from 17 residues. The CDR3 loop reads CASSPPTGYPGANVLTF. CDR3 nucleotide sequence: TGTGCCAGCTCACCACCGACAGGGTACCCTGGGGCCAACGTCCTGACTTTC.

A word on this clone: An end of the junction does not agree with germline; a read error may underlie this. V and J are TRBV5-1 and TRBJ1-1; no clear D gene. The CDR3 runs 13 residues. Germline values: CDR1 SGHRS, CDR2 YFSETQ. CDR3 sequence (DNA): TGTGCCAGCAGCCAATTGCCAAACACTGAAGCTTTCTTT. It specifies CASSQLPNTEAFF.

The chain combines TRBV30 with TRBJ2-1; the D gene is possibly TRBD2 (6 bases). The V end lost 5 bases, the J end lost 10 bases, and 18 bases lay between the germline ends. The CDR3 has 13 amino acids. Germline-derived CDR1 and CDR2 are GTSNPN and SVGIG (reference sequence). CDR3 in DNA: TGTGCCTGGTCCGGGGACTCATTCTTAGAGCAGTTCTTC. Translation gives CAWSGDSFLEQFF.

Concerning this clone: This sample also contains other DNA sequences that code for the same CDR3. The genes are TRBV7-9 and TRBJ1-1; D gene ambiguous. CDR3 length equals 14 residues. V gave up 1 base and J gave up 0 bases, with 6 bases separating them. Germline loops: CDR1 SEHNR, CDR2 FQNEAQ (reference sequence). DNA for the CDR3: TGTGCCAGCAGCTTAGGAGGGCTGAACACTGAAGCTTTCTTT. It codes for CASSLGGLNTEAFF.

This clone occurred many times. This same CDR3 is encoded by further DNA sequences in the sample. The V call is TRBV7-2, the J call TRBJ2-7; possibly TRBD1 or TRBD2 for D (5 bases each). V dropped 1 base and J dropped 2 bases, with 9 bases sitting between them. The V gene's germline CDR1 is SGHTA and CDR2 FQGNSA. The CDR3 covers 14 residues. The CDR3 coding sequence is TGTGCCAGCAGCTTAGTAGAGGGACCCTACGAGCAGTACTTC. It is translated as CASSLVEGPYEQYF.

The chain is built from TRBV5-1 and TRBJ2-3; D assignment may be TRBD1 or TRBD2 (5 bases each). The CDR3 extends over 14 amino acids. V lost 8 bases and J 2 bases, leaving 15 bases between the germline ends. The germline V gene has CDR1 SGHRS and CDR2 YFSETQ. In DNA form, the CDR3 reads TGCGCCAGTACCATTACCGGGACCACAGATACGCAGTATTTT. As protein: CASTITGTTDTQYF.

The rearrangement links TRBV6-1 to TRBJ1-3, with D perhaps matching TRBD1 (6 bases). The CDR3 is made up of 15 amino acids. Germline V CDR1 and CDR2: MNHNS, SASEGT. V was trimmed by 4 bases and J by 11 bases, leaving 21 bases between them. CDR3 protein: CASSVETGRAAAIYF. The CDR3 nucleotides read TGTGCCAGCAGTGTGGAGACAGGAAGGGCCGCAGCCATATATTTT.

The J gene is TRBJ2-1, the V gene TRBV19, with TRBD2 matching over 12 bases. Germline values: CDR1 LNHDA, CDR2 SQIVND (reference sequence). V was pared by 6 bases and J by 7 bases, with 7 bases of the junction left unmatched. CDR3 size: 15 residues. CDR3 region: CASSKLAGGGNEQFF. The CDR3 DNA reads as TGTGCCAGTAGCAAACTAGCGGGGGGCGGGAATGAGCAGTTCTTC.

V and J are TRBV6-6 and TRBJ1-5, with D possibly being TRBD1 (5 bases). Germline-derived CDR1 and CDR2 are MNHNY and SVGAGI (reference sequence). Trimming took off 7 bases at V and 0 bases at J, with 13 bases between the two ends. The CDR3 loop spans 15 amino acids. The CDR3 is CASTRGTDSNQPQHF. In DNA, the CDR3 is TGTGCCAGCACCCGGGGGACGGATAGCAATCAGCCCCAGCATTTT.

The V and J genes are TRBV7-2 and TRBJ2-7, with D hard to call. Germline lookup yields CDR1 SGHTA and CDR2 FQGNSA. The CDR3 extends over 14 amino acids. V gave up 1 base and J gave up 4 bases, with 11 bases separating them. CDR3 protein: CASSLGFALYEQYF. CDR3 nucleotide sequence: TGTGCCAGCAGCTTAGGTTTTGCGTTATACGAGCAGTACTTC.

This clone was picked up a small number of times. The DNA of the CDR3 is TGTGCCAGCACTTGGCCAGCCTCGCCCTCTAATGAAAAACTGTTTTTT. Its protein product is CASTWPASPSNEKLFF. The chain has TRBV2 and TRBJ1-4; D not resolved. V dropped 7 bases and J dropped 3 bases, with 18 bases sitting between them. This CDR3 contains 16 residues. Germline CDR1 is SNHLY and CDR2 is FYNNEI.

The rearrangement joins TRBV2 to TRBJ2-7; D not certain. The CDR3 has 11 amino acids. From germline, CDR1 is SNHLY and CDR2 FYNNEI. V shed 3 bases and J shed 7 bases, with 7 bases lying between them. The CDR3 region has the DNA TGTGCCAGCAGTGACCGTAAGGAGCAGTACTTC. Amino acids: CASSDRKEQYF.

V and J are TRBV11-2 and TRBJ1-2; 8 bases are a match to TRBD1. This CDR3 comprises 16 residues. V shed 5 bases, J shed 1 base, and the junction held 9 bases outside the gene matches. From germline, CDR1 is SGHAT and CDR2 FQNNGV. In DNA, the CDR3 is TGTGCCAGCAGCCGGGACAGGCGTCCCCTTAACTATGGCTACACCTTC. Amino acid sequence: CASSRDRRPLNYGYTF.

CDR3 nucleotides: TGCGCCAGCAGCCAAGAACAGCGGGGCTACAATGAGCAGTTCTTC. It yields the protein CASSQEQRGYNEQFF. This chain joins TRBV4-3 and TRBJ2-1; 7 nucleotides line up with TRBD2. CDR3 length: 15 amino acids. Trimming took 0 bases from V and 3 from J; bases not matched to a gene: 2. CDR1 and CDR2 (germline): LGHNA, YSLEER.

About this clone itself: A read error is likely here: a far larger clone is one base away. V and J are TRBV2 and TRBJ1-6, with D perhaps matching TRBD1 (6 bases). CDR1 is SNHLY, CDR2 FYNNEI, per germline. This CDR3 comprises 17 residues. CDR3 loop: CASSDRDGTMGNLPLHF. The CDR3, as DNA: TGTGCCAGCAGTGACCGGGACGGGACAATGGGGAATTTACCCCTCCACTTT.

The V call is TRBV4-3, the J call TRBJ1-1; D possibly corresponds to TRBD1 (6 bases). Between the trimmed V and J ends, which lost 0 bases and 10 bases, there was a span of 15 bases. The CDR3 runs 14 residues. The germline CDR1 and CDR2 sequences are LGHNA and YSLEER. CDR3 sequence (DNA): TGCGCCAGCAGCCAAGAGTTGGGGGCGCGTATAGCTTTCTTT. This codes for CASSQELGARIAFF.

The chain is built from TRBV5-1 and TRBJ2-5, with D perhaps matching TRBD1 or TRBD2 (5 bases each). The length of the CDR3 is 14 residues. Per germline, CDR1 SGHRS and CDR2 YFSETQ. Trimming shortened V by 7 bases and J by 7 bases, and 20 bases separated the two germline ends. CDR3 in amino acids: CASAPPGDPRTQYF. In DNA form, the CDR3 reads TGCGCCAGCGCCCCCCCCGGGGACCCCCGGACCCAGTACTTC.

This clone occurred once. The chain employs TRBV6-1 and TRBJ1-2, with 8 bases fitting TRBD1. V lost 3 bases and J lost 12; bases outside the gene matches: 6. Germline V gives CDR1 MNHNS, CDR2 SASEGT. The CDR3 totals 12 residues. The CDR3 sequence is CASSDWTGRDTF. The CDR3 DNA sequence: TGTGCCAGCAGTGATTGGACAGGGCGGGACACCTTC.

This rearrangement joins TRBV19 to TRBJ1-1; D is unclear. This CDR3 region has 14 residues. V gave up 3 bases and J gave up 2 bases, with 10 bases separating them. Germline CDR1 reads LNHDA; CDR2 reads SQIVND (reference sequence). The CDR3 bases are TGTGCCAGTAGTATGGGCGGAAAAAACACTGAAGCTTTCTTT. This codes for CASSMGGKNTEAFF.

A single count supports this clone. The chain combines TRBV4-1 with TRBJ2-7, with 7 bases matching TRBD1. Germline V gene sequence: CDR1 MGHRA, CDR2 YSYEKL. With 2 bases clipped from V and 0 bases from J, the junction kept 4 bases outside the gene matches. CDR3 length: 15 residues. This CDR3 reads CASSQPRDSSYEQYF. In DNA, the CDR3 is TGCGCCAGCAGCCAACCAAGGGACAGCTCCTACGAGCAGTACTTC.